A selection of T cell receptor beta chains follows, all from one sample in a study of response to subunit inactivated influenza vaccine. TCRdb analysed the RT-PCR reads with MiXCR anew, one entry per CDR3 protein. The sample comprises around 300,000 distinct CDR3 sequences, 20% to 25% of which are singletons, and 10% rests with the top ten. This specimen was PBMCs from blood, taken 21 months after vaccination. The receptors were sampled from a man between 50 and 70 years old who received an inactivated influenza vaccine. CDR3s include the opening cysteine and the closing phenylalanine or tryptophan. The order of the fields is V gene, CDR3 protein.

>TRBV12-3/TRBV12-4
CASSSWAPGTDTQYF
>TRBV24-1
CATRPNSGTSGVSGELFF
>TRBV7-9
CASSSRIGPNYEQYF
>TRBV4-2
CASSQDLTGRYF
>TRBV4-1
CASSQGQGDFAYEQYF
>TRBV6-2/TRBV6-3
CASRQRQGGNTGELFF
>TRBV2
CASRRDRESAFF
>TRBV5-1
CASSADGNWAQPQHF
>TRBV12-3/TRBV12-4
CASSFWSSYEQYF
>TRBV3-1
CASSQKRGSYNEQFF
>TRBV12-3/TRBV12-4
CASSMRSRLGEQFF
>TRBV6-1
CACRDTNTGELFF
>TRBV6-1
CASSDRDRRHWNSPLHF
>TRBV7-9
CASSLAGLAVYEQYF
>TRBV12-3/TRBV12-4
CASSRGVSYNSPLHF
>TRBV12-3/TRBV12-4
CASSLAGAVGAEAFF
>TRBV6-6
CASSEGRNTEAFF
>TRBV6-6
CASSYNGGTQYF
>TRBV20-1
CSAKSGTGANQPQHF
>TRBV7-2
CASFPTRLDLYNEQFF
>TRBV4-2
CASSQGSSRATGELFF
>TRBV6-5
CASSYAVRAGAYGYTF
>TRBV29-1
CSVAGSREQYF
>TRBV7-9
CASSGGLAGFSEQYF
>TRBV6-1
CASTDLGQGAREQYF
>TRBV5-1
CASSLKTDNTGELFF
>TRBV6-2/TRBV6-3
CASSYGTSGSRGNEQFF
>TRBV28
CASSSIRQGGLGYTF
>TRBV23-1
CASSQSGGRTRNQPQHF
>TRBV21-1
CASTQYQPQHF
>TRBV20-1
CSASSGGAQSYEQYF
>TRBV14
CASSYRNPSTDTQYF
>TRBV7-2
CASSYNPRYGYTF
>TRBV24-1
CATSDSGRSTDTQYF
>TRBV5-1
CASSLAQLPDTQYF
>TRBV7-8
CASSGGGVGGDLGYTF
>TRBV12-3/TRBV12-4
CASTPGYTTNEKLFF
>TRBV20-1
CSARELLGTGTNYGYTF
>TRBV11-2
CASSLVAGGETQYF
>TRBV6-9
CASTKRLAGVTDTQYF
>TRBV20-1
CSVVAGQKPQHF
>TRBV3-1
CASSHHSGSGRGAREAFF
>TRBV3-1
CASRRTSGDTGELFF
>TRBV7-2
CASSLRRTMNTEAFF
>TRBV9
CASSVDPGQTDTQYF
>TRBV11-3
CASSPPPGTSGKNEQFF
>TRBV10-3
CAISESWTSGTYEQYF
>TRBV4-1
CASSQLGIRAEGDTQYF
>TRBV30
CAWSIESNQPQHF
>TRBV20-1
CSADQLENSPLHF
>TRBV5-1
CASSLGHTGLNTEAFF